The table lists the clone carrying this T cell receptor (beta chain) with a few counts. Its target is unknown. The data belong to a study of vaccination and CD4 T cells after COVID-19. About the research overall: For each participant, vaccination comprised two doses of either the BNT162b2 or the mRNA-1273 vaccine.

Time point reported: late sampling 161 to 241 days after vaccination in a few convalescent patients. Treatment reported: approximately 11-day PBMC culture with coronavirus spike peptide pools or control peptides (ViraFEST assay). J gave up 5 bases and V 5 bases, and 4 bases lay outside the gene matches. The germline gives CDR1 DFQATT, CDR2 SNEGSKA (reference sequence). CDR3 length: 13 residues. Sequence data for DNA of cultured CD4+ T cells were generated by the Oncomine TCR Beta short-read assay. TCRdb reprocessed the PCR reads with MiXCR, giving one entry per CDR3 protein. The sample lists 20,000 to 25,000 distinct CDR3 sequences; 32% were seen once.

The chain joins TRBV20-1 to TRBJ2-5; 11 bases line up with TRBD2. Source: CD4+ T cells from blood, cultured in vitro, taken about 7 months after SARS-CoV-2 vaccination. This clonotype was sampled from a human donor who had recovered from COVID-19. The CDR3 region is CSAYWTSGETQYF. The CDR3 bases are TGCAGTGCTTACTGGACTAGCGGGGAGACCCAGTACTTC.